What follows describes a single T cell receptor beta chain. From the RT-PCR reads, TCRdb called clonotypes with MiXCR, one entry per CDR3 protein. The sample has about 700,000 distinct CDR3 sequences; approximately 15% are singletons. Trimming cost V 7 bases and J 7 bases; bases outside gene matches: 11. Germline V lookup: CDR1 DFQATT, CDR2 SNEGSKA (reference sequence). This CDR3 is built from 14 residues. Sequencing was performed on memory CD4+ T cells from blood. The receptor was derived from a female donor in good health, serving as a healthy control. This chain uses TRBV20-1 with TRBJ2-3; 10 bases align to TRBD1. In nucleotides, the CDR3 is TGCAGTGGGTCGGACAGGGGGGAATCGCATACGCAGTATTTT. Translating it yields CSGSDRGESHTQYF.